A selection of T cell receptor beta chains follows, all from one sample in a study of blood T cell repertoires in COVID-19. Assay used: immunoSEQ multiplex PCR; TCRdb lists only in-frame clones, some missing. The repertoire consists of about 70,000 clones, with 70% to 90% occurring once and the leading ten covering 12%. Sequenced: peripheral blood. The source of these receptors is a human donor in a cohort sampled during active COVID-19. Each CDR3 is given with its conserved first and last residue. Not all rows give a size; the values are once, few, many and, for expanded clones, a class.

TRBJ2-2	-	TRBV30	CAWRAGVGAGELFF
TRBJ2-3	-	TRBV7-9	CASSWLADTQYF
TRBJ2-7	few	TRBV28	CASSSNYKLGEQYF
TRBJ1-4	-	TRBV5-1	CASSPGPGHRGTTNEKLFF
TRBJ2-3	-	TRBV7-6	CASSLAAQGARTDTQYF
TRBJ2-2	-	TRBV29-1	CSVARTGGSDGELFF
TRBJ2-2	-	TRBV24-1	CATSGSREGTGELFF
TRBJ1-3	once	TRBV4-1	CASSQDEGQRILISGNTIYF
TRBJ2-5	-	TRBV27	CASSSGVGGLETQYF
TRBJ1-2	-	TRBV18	CASSPVRSTSGYGYTF
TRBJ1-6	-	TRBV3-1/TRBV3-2	CASSQFGGDSPLHF
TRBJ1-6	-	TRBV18	CASSPQEGSYNSPLHF
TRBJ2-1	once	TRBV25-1	CASSIAGGDNEQFF
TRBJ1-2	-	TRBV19	CASSISNRGLGLRGYTF
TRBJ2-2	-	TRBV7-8	CASSAQGRNSGELFF